Listed here are 2 T cell receptor beta chains from one sample, sequenced in a study of cytomegalovirus exposure and HLA in healthy donors. The PCR ran on 60 Vbeta and 13 Jbeta primers. TCRdb's table, derived via immunoSEQ multiplex PCR, lists solely in-frame clones and lacks some. Of 190,000 or so clones in the sample, roughly 80% were seen once. Sequenced material: PBMCs. The receptors were sampled from a woman in her 50s in good health and CMV-seropositive.

The chain is built from TRBV5-4 and TRBJ2-7; the match to TRBD2 covers 9 bases. The trim removed 2 bases at V and 5 bases at J, leaving 14 bases unmatched. This CDR3 is built from 17 residues. Germline V lookup: CDR1 SGHNT, CDR2 YYREEE (reference sequence). The CDR3 nucleotides read TGTGCCAGCAGCTTAAGTGGGCTAGCGGGACTCCTCGACGAGCAGTACTTC. Translating it yields CASSLSGLAGLLDEQYF.

This chain links TRBV29-1 with TRBJ2-7; D might be TRBD2 (5 bases). The CDR3 loop spans 12 amino acids. Germline V gene data show CDR1 as SQVTM and CDR2 as ANQGSEA. V gave up 4 bases and J gave up 0 bases, with 7 bases separating them. CDR3 residues: CSVATSSYEQYF. CDR3 coding DNA: TGCAGCGTTGCAACTAGCTCCTACGAGCAGTACTTC.